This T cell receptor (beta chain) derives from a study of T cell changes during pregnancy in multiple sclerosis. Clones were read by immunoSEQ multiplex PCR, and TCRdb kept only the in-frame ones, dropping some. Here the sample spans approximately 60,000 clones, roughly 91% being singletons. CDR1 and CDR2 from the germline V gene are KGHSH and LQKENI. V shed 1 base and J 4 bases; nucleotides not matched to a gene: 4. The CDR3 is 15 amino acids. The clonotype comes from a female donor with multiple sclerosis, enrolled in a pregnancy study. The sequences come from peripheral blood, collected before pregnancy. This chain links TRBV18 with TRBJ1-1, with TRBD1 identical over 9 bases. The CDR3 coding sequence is TGTGCCAGCTCACCACTGGGACAGGGTGGCACTGAAGCTTTCTTT. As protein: CASSPLGQGGTEAFF.